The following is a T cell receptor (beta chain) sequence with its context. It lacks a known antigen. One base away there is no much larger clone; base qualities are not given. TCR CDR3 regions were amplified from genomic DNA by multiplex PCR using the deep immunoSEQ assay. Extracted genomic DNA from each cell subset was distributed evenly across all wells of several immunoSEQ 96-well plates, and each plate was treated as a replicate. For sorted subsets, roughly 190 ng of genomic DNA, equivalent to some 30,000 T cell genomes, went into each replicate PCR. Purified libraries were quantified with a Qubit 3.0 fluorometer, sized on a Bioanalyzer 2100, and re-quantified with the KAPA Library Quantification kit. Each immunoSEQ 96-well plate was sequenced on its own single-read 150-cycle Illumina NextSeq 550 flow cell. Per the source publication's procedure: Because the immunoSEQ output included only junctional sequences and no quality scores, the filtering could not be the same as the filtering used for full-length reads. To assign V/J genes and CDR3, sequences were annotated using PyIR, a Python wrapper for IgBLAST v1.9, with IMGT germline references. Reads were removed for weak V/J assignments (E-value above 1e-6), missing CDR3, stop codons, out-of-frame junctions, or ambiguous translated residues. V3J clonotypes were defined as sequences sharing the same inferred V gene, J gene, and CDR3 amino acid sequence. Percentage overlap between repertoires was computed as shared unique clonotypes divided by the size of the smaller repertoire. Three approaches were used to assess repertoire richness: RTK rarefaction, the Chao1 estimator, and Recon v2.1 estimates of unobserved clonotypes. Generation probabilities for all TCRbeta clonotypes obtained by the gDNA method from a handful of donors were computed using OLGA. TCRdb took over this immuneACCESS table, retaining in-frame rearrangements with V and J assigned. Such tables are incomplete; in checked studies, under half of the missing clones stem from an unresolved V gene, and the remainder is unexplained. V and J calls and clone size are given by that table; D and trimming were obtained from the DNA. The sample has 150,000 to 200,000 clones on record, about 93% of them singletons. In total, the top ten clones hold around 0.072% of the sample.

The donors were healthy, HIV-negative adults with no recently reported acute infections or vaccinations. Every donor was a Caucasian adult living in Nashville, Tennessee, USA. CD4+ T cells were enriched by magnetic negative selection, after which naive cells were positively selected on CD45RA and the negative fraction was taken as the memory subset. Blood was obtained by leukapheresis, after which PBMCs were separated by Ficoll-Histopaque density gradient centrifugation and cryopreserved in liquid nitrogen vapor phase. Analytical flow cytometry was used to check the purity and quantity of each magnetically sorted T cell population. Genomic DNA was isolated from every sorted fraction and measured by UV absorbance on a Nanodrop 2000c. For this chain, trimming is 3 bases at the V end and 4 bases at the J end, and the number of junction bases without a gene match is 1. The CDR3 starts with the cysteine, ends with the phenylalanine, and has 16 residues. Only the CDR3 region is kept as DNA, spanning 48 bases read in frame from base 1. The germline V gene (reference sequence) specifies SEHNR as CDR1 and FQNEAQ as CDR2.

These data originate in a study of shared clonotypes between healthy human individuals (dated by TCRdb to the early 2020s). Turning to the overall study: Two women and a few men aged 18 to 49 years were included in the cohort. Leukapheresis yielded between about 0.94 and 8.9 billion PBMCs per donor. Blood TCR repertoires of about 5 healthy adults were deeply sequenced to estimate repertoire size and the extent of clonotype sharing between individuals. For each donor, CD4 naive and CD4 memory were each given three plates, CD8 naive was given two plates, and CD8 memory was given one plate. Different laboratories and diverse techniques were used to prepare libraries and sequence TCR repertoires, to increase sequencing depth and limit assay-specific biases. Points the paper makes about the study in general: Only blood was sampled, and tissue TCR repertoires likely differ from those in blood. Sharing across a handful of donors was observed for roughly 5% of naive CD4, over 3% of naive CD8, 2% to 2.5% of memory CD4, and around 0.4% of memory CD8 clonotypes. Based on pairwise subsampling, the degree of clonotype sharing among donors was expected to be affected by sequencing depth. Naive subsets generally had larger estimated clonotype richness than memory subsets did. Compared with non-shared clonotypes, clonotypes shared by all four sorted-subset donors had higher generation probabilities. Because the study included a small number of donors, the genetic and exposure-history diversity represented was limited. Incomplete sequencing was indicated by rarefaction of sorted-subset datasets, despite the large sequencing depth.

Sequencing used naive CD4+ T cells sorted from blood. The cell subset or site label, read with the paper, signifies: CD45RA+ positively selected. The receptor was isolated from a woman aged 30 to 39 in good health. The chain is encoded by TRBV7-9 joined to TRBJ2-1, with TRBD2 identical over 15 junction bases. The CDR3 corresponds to CASSLGLAGGYNEQFF. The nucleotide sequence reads TGTGCCAGCAGCTTGGGACTAGCGGGAGGTTACAATGAGCAGTTCTTC.